The sequence of this T cell receptor beta chain was determined in a study of cytomegalovirus exposure and HLA in healthy donors. About this clone itself: Antigen unknown.

CDR3 length equals 12 residues. Germline V gene data show CDR1 as SQVTM and CDR2 as ANQGSEA. Regarding donors, all were healthy bone marrow donors. Both 60 Vbeta primers and 13 Jbeta primers went into the PCR. TCRdb's copy holds only in-frame clones and misses some; the assay was immunoSEQ multiplex PCR. The sample includes over 150,000 clones, around 86% of them seen just once. Overall study findings and caveats: The classifier was said to identify cytomegalovirus status with high specificity and sensitivity. Over 15,000 TCR beta sequences were associated with HLA alleles at 0.05 false discovery rate in a later analysis. The authors later found most CMV-associated TCR beta chains appeared HLA-restricted.

The gene calls are TRBV29-1 and TRBJ2-5; TRBD2 aligns across 9 bases. This receptor was obtained from a man between 45 and 60 years old in good health and CMV-seronegative. Sequencing used PBMCs. The CDR3 spells CGGGSGGETQYF. For the CDR3, the DNA is TGCGGGGGGGGTAGCGGGGGTGAGACCCAGTACTTC.